Listed below are T cell receptor beta chains from one sample, sequenced in a study of blood T cell repertoires in COVID-19. Using immunoSEQ multiplex PCR, the repertoire was profiled, and TCRdb retains in-frame clones only, with some absent. The sample lists approximately 120,000 clones, roughly 72% occurring once. The sequencing sample was made of peripheral blood. The source is a human donor in a cohort sampled during active COVID-19. The CDR3 runs from the conserved cysteine through the conserved F or W. A D gene is named only where the DNA matches it firmly. Some rows mark clone size as missing; the rest say once, few, many or name a class of expanded clone.

abundance	v_gene	j_gene	d_gene	CDR3aa	CDR3nt
NA	TRBV2	TRBJ2-7	NA	CASSGTYLSSYEQYF	TGTGCCAGCAGTGGGACTTACCTCAGCTCCTACGAGCAGTACTTC
NA	TRBV20-1	TRBJ1-2	NA	CSASGGYYGYTF	TGCAGTGCTAGTGGCGGCTACTATGGCTACACCTTC
NA	TRBV2	TRBJ1-5	TRBD1	CASSFAHRQGSSDQPQHF	TGTGCCAGCAGCTTCGCCCATAGACAGGGAAGTTCGGATCAGCCCCAGCATTTT
few	TRBV2	TRBJ2-1	TRBD1	CASSPGTGDNEQFF	TGTGCCAGCAGTCCCGGGACAGGGGACAATGAGCAGTTCTTC
NA	TRBV18	TRBJ2-5	NA	CASSPGPGEGETQYF	TGTGCCAGCTCACCAGGTCCAGGGGAGGGAGAGACCCAGTACTTC
NA	TRBV28	TRBJ2-7	TRBD1	CASSFGDRGYEQYF	TGTGCCAGCAGTTTTGGGGACAGGGGCTACGAGCAGTACTTC
NA	TRBV19	TRBJ2-1	TRBD2	CASRIGLAGGSSYNEQFF	TGTGCCAGTAGGATCGGACTAGCGGGGGGAAGCTCCTACAATGAGCAGTTCTTC
NA	TRBV6-5	TRBJ2-1	NA	CASRLKGAGYNEQFF	TGTGCCAGCAGATTAAAAGGGGCGGGGTACAATGAGCAGTTCTTC
NA	TRBV4-2	TRBJ1-1	NA	CASSQDLAGRNTEAFF	TGTGCCAGCAGCCAAGATCTAGCAGGACGGAACACTGAAGCTTTCTTT
NA	TRBV28	TRBJ2-5	NA	CASSLLRRQETQYF	TGTGCCAGCAGTTTATTGAGGCGACAAGAGACCCAGTACTTC